The 6 T cell receptor beta chains below were found in one sample sequenced in a study of OX40 agonist ivuxolimab in advanced cancers. TCRdb keeps only in-frame clones here, not all; method: immunoSEQ multiplex PCR. This table has 77,000 or so clones, 90% appearing once. The sample consisted of CD4+ or CD8+ T cells sorted from blood, taken in a trial of the OX40 agonist ivuxolimab. These receptors were obtained from an adult with an advanced solid tumor such as melanoma, head and neck, liver or kidney cancer.

The chain couples TRBV10-2 to TRBJ2-2; 8 nucleotides line up with TRBD2. Germline-derived CDR1 and CDR2 are WSHSY and SAAADI. V was pared by 8 bases and J by 7 bases, with 9 bases of the junction left unmatched. CDR3 length: 14 residues. CDR3 in DNA: TGCGCCAGCTCGATAGCGGGGAGCAACGGGGAGCTGTTTTTT. Its protein is CASSIAGSNGELFF.

Details on this clone: Other DNA sequences from this sample encode an identical CDR3 as well. The CDR3 reads CASSPGQGAGEQYF. The CDR3 DNA follows: TGTGCCAGCTCACCGGGACAGGGGGCCGGGGAGCAGTACTTC. This sequence joins TRBV18 and TRBJ2-7; TRBD1 aligns across 12 bases. Germline V gene sequence: CDR1 KGHSH, CDR2 LQKENI. Unmatched junction bases numbered 4, after V lost 3 bases and J lost 7 bases. This CDR3 has 14 residues.

The V call is TRBV9, the J call TRBJ1-3; no clear D gene. Germline CDR1 is SGDLS and CDR2 is YYNGEE. This CDR3 comprises 16 residues. Trimming took off 1 base at V and 4 bases at J, with 15 bases between the two ends. CDR3 protein: CASSVNWALSGNTIYF. The CDR3 DNA reads TGTGCCAGCAGCGTAAATTGGGCGTTGAGCGGAAACACCATATATTTT.

This chain uses TRBV7-2 with TRBJ2-6, with D unclear. The CDR3 is 14 residues long. Germline V lookup: CDR1 SGHTA, CDR2 FQGNSA. V lost 6 bases to trimming and J lost 4 bases, with 10 bases between them. The CDR3 loop is CASRLGSGANVLTF. In nucleotides, the CDR3 is TGTGCCAGCAGGCTAGGGTCCGGGGCCAACGTCCTGACTTTC.

The genes are TRBV27 and TRBJ2-2, with D tentatively TRBD1 (6 bases). Germline CDR1 and CDR2: MNHEY and SMNVEV (reference sequence). There are 15 residues in the CDR3. The V end was cut by 6 bases, the J end by 0 bases, with 11 bases between. CDR3 bases: TGTGCCAGCAGACCGGACAGAGCGAACACCGGGGAGCTGTTTTTT. This codes for CASRPDRANTGELFF.

This clone showed up just once. The chain joins TRBV6-5 to TRBJ1-1; unclear D gene. The CDR3 is 13 residues long. Germline lookup yields CDR1 MNHEY and CDR2 SVGAGI. Trimming stripped 6 bases from V and 5 bases from J, with 13 bases between. The CDR3 protein is CASSRPTGTEAFF. The CDR3, as DNA: TGTGCCAGCAGCCGACCGACGGGGACTGAAGCTTTCTTT.